In this sample, the clone carrying this TCR beta chain turned up many times. This entry belongs to a study of regulatory T cells in long-lasting Graves disease. HTBI primers from iRepertoire and Arm-PCR of CDR3 regions yielded the TCR beta libraries. TCRdb reanalysed the multiplex PCR reads using MiXCR and keeps one entry per CDR3 protein. The repertoire holds hundreds of thousands of distinct CDR3 sequences, with around 23% as singletons. This CDR3 is 15 amino acids long. Trimming removed 5 bases at V and 0 bases at J, with 14 bases between. CDR1 and CDR2 from the germline V gene are MDHEN and SYDVKM. The time point: persistent/refractory GD, antithyroid drugs over 5 years with positive TRAb. Construction of the TCR library relied on RNA isolated from PBMCs.

Here the sequenced sample was peripheral blood mononuclear cells (PBMCs), taken when the disease was refractory, from a patient treated with antithyroid drugs. The V call is TRBV28, the J call TRBJ2-7; unclear D gene. This clonotype originated in a female donor with Graves disease. The CDR3 reads CASSTHDRNSYEQYF. The CDR3 coding sequence is TGTGCCAGCAGTACCCACGATCGTAACTCCTACGAGCAGTACTTC.